The T cell receptor beta chain under discussion was sequenced for a study of identical twins. TCRdb independently ran MiXCR on the 5' RACE reads; one entry per CDR3 protein. The profile shows hundreds of thousands of distinct CDR3 sequences, roughly an eighth of them singletons. The length of the CDR3 is 15 residues. Germline V gene lookup returns CDR1 MDHEN and CDR2 SYDVKM. J lost 2 bases, V lost 2 bases, and 2 bases had no gene match. This clonotype was counted between two and nine times. These data also formed part of another study, on yellow fever vaccine responses in identical twins.

The sequencing input was CD8+ T cells sorted from blood. The chain has TRBV28 and TRBJ2-1, with 8 bases aligning to TRBD1. This sequence originates from a woman between 18 and 30 years old in good health. CDR3 in amino acids: CASSLQGATYNEQFF. CDR3 bases: TGTGCCAGCAGTTTACAGGGGGCCACCTACAATGAGCAGTTCTTC. Supplemented by reference TRBV28 and TRBJ2-1, the full variable domain reads DVKVTQSSRYLVKRTGEKVFLECVQDMDHENMFWYRQDPGLGLRLIYFSYDVKMKEKGDIPEGYSVSREKKERFSLILESASTNQTSMYLCASSLQGATYNEQFFGPGTRLTVL.